Each of the 19 T cell receptor beta chains below was sequenced from the same sample in a study of blood T cell repertoires in COVID-19 (dated by TCRdb to 2020 to 2021). Libraries were constructed by the immunoSEQ multiplex PCR assay. TCRdb took this table from immuneACCESS and kept in-frame rearrangements with V and J called. Such tables lack part of the clones; where checked against another copy, unresolved V genes explain under half of the gap, and the rest is unexplained. For this sample there are 98,000 or so clones; under 85% appear just once. The ten largest account for about 3.8% of the sample. Material for sequencing was peripheral blood. Every receptor here comes from a woman between 70 and 85 years old with acute or convalescent COVID-19.

This clone was picked up one time. The chain carries TRBV5-5 and TRBJ2-5; 11 bases line up with TRBD1. The trim removed 4 bases at V and 4 bases at J, leaving 3 bases unmatched. The CDR3 consists of 14 residues. Germline lookup yields CDR1 SGHKS and CDR2 YYEKEE (reference sequence). CDR3 nucleotides: TGTGCCAGCAGCATTGGGACAGGGGGAGAGACCCAGTACTTC. Translated: CASSIGTGGETQYF.

The chain employs TRBV10-3 and TRBJ2-1; 8 bases agree with TRBD1. The germline gives CDR1 ENHRY, CDR2 SYGVKD. CDR3 size: 13 residues. V was pared by 6 bases and J by 8 bases, with 6 bases of the junction left unmatched. As DNA, the CDR3 is TGTGCCATCAGAGAGGACAGGGCAGATGAGCAGTTCTTC. It specifies CAIREDRADEQFF.

The chain uses TRBV5-4 and TRBJ2-2; 10 nucleotides line up with TRBD1. Trimming removed 2 bases from V and 6 bases from J; junction bases left unmatched: 4. Germline assignment: CDR1 SGHNT and CDR2 YYREEE (reference sequence). The CDR3 consists of 15 residues. CDR3 in amino acids: CASSLRDRGAGELFF. DNA for the CDR3: TGTGCCAGCAGCTTAAGGGACAGGGGTGCCGGGGAGCTGTTTTTT.

The chain recombines TRBV29-1 with TRBJ2-1; 9 bases agree with TRBD2. CDR3 size: 13 residues. Germline V gene data show CDR1 as SQVTM and CDR2 as ANQGSEA. The V gene end was trimmed by 7 bases and the J gene end by 7 bases; junction bases not matched to a gene: 8. This CDR3 reads CSAASGETNEQFF. CDR3 nucleotide sequence: TGCAGCGCTGCTAGCGGGGAGACGAATGAGCAGTTCTTC.

This chain's CDR3 is CASSENENEKLFF. The DNA of the CDR3 is TGCGCCAGCAGCGAGAATGAAAATGAAAAACTGTTTTTT. The gene calls are TRBV5-1 and TRBJ1-4; no clear D. Germline-derived CDR1 and CDR2 are SGHRS and YFSETQ. Trimming cost V 4 bases and J 5 bases, with 9 bases left between them. The CDR3 is 13 residues long.

The chain joins TRBV27 to TRBJ2-4; 11 bases are shared with TRBD2. CDR1 and CDR2 from the germline V gene are MNHEY and SMNVEV (reference sequence). V gave up 6 bases and J gave up 6 bases; unmatched junction bases: 7. This CDR3 comprises 15 residues. The CDR3 DNA sequence: TGTGCCAGCAGGTCACTAGCGGGGGCTGGAAACATTCAGTACTTC. Translating it yields CASRSLAGAGNIQYF.

The V and J genes are TRBV15 and TRBJ1-2; 10 nucleotides match TRBD1. Germline values: CDR1 LNHNV, CDR2 YYDKDF (reference sequence). The CDR3 contains 18 residues. After removal of 3 bases from V and 1 base from J, the junction contained 11 bases not matched to a gene. CDR3 in amino acids: CATSSDGQGGSLNYGYTF. CDR3 nucleotide sequence: TGTGCCACCAGCAGCGACGGACAGGGGGGATCTCTTAACTATGGCTACACCTTC.

V and J are TRBV27 and TRBJ1-6; D not resolved. With 5 bases removed from V and 10 bases from J, the gap between germline ends came to 18 bases. This CDR3 has 15 residues. In germline, CDR1 is MNHEY, CDR2 SMNVEV (reference sequence). In nucleotides, the CDR3 is TGTGCCAGCAGTCCGCCTTTCAGTGTCGGGTCACCCCTCCACTTT. Amino acids: CASSPPFSVGSPLHF.

This rearrangement joins TRBV2 to TRBJ2-1; 11 nucleotides line up with TRBD2. The trim removed 1 base at V and 4 bases at J, leaving 6 bases unmatched. The CDR3 extends over 17 amino acids. Per the germline V gene, CDR1 is SNHLY and CDR2 is FYNNEI. CDR3 DNA sequence: TGTGCCAGCAGTGAAGGCGTGGGACTAGCGGCGTACAATGAGCAGTTCTTC. Translating gives CASSEGVGLAAYNEQFF.

This chain joins TRBV3-1 (or the pseudogene TRBV3-2) and TRBJ2-3; a weak D match, TRBD2 (5 bases). Trimming took 0 bases from V and 1 from J, leaving 11 bases between them. CDR1 LGHDT and CDR2 YNNKEL come from the germline V gene (reference sequence). CDR3 size: 16 residues. CDR3 protein: CASSQERTLRTDTQYF. The CDR3, as DNA: TGTGCCAGCAGCCAAGAACGGACTTTACGCACAGATACGCAGTATTTT.

The V gene is TRBV6-1, the J gene TRBJ2-2; TRBD2 matches at 13 bases. There are 16 residues in the CDR3. Germline V CDR1 and CDR2: MNHNS, SASEGT. V dropped 4 bases and J dropped 6; count of bases not matched to a gene: 5. As DNA, the CDR3 is TGTGCCAGCAGTGCCACTAGCGGGAGGGGCCCCGGGGAGCTGTTTTTT. It codes for CASSATSGRGPGELFF.

The V gene is TRBV7-2, the J gene TRBJ2-1; 14 bases agree with TRBD2. The CDR3 consists of 16 residues. Germline V gene lookup returns CDR1 SGHTA and CDR2 FQGNSA. The J segment lost 3 bases and the V segment lost 6 bases, leaving 4 bases of the junction unmatched. CDR3 amino acids: CASRGLAGGIYNEQFF. Written as DNA, the CDR3 is TGTGCCAGCAGAGGACTAGCGGGAGGAATCTACAATGAGCAGTTCTTC.

Here the CDR3 reads CASSLTTSTYEQYF. In nucleotides, the CDR3 is TGTGCCAGCAGCCTGACGACTTCAACCTACGAGCAGTACTTC. This chain links TRBV7-9 with TRBJ2-7; D not certain. Trimming removed 5 bases from V and 2 bases from J, with 13 bases in between. This CDR3 contains 14 residues. Looked up from germline, CDR1 is SEHNR and CDR2 is FQNEAQ (reference sequence).

The sample holds one count of this clone. The chain employs TRBV7-2 and TRBJ2-1; D gene unclear. The ends were cut back, 1 base at V and 9 bases at J, with 10 bases in the middle. The CDR3 consists of 13 residues. Germline CDR1 is SGHTA and CDR2 is FQGNSA. The chain's CDR3 is CASSLEASLEQFF. The CDR3 bases are TGTGCCAGCAGCTTAGAAGCTTCCCTTGAGCAGTTCTTC.

The chain links TRBV7-2 to TRBJ2-2; D may be TRBD1 (6 bases). V lost 2 bases, J lost 4 bases, and 11 bases lay in between. CDR1 is SGHTA, CDR2 FQGNSA, per germline. The CDR3 spans 15 residues. In nucleotides, the CDR3 is TGTGCCAGCAGCTTATCCAGGGACATCACCGGGGAGCTGTTTTTT. Its translation is CASSLSRDITGELFF.

The rearrangement uses TRBV4-1 and TRBJ1-2; D possibly corresponds to TRBD1 (5 bases). This CDR3 is built from 16 residues. V was pared by 0 bases and J by 3 bases, with 14 bases between. Germline assignment: CDR1 MGHRA and CDR2 YSYEKL. CDR3 region: CASSQDWGGPYYGYTF. CDR3 in DNA: TGCGCCAGCAGCCAAGATTGGGGGGGTCCGTACTATGGCTACACCTTC.

This clone was detected a few times. The V and J genes are TRBV5-1 and TRBJ1-1, with 7 bases aligning to TRBD1. Germline loops: CDR1 SGHRS, CDR2 YFSETQ. This CDR3 is 16 amino acids long. With 0 bases clipped from V and 8 bases from J, the junction kept 13 bases outside the gene matches. The CDR3 sequence: CASSLAWTGATIEAFF. The CDR3 DNA reads as TGCGCCAGCAGCTTGGCGTGGACAGGCGCCACAATCGAAGCTTTCTTT.

The DNA of the CDR3 is TGTGCCAGCAGCTCGATTGGGACACTACAAAACTATGGCTACACCTTC. The encoded protein is CASSSIGTLQNYGYTF. The chain joins TRBV5-6 to TRBJ1-2, with D possibly being TRBD1 (6 bases). V was pared by 3 bases and J by 2 bases, with 17 bases between. The germline V gene has CDR1 SGHDT and CDR2 YYEEEE. There are 16 residues in the CDR3.

This chain links TRBV3-1 (or the pseudogene TRBV3-2) with TRBJ2-3, with 8 bases matching TRBD2. The germline V gene has CDR1 LGHDT and CDR2 YNNKEL (reference sequence). The CDR3 loop spans 15 amino acids. V shed 2 bases and J 0 bases; nucleotides not matched to a gene: 1. CDR3 region: CASSQTSGSTDTQYF. The CDR3 DNA reads TGTGCCAGCAGCCAAACTAGCGGTAGCACAGATACGCAGTATTTT.